The 23 T cell receptor beta chains below come from one sample, sequenced in a study of regulatory T cells in long-lasting Graves disease. Time point noted: persistent/refractory GD, antithyroid drugs over 5 years with positive TRAb. PBMC RNA served as the TCR library source. Both iRepertoire HTBI primers and Arm-PCR of CDR3 regions were used to build the TCR beta libraries. One entry per CDR3 protein, called by TCRdb with MiXCR from the multiplex PCR reads. The sample holds approximately 360,000 distinct CDR3 sequences, less than 30% seen once. Sequenced material: peripheral blood mononuclear cells (PBMCs), taken when the disease was refractory, from a patient treated with antithyroid drugs. The receptors shown here come from a woman in her 40s with Graves disease.

There are a few counts of this clonotype. The chain links TRBV5-6 to TRBJ2-2; TRBD2 might be the D (7 bases). CDR3 size: 15 residues. Trimming left V 4 bases short and J 6 bases short, with 16 bases between. Germline V gene lookup returns CDR1 SGHDT and CDR2 YYEEEE. The CDR3 DNA reads as TGTGCCAGCAGCCAGACGGGGGGCAAGGCCGGGGAGCTGTTTTTT. It encodes CASSQTGGKAGELFF.

At least ten counts were recorded for this clonotype. The rearrangement links TRBV28 to TRBJ2-7; D is ambiguous. V was cut by 3 bases and J by 3 bases, with 21 bases left in between. CDR1 is MDHEN and CDR2 is SYDVKM in the germline V gene. The CDR3 has 17 amino acids. The CDR3 is CASSLGISPQPNYEQYF. DNA for the CDR3: TGTGCCAGCAGTTTGGGTATATCGCCACAGCCTAACTACGAGCAGTACTTC.

This chain links TRBV4-1 with TRBJ2-6; D uncertain. The CDR3 totals 19 residues. In germline, CDR1 is MGHRA, CDR2 YSYEKL. Between the trimmed V and J ends, which lost 3 bases and 0 bases, there was a span of 18 bases. CDR3 DNA: TGCGCCAGCAGCCATCCGTTCCCAGCAGCCGCCTCTGGGGCCAACGTCCTGACTTTC. Protein product: CASSHPFPAAASGANVLTF.

The table lists this clonotype with many counts. The chain recombines TRBV3-1 with TRBJ2-5; the D gene is possibly TRBD2 (5 bases). CDR3 length: 12 amino acids. The germline CDR1 and CDR2 sequences are LGHDT and YNNKEL (reference sequence). Deletions cut 1 base from V and 9 bases from J, with 9 bases between. For the CDR3, the DNA is TGTGCCAGCAGCCAAGGGGTGCGGGCCCAGTACTTC. It yields the protein CASSQGVRAQYF.

The table lists this clonotype with a few counts. The V gene is TRBV30, the J gene TRBJ2-2; tentative D call: TRBD1 (6 bases). From germline, CDR1 is GTSNPN and CDR2 SVGIG (reference sequence). This CDR3 spans 12 amino acids. CDR3 in amino acids: CAAAGVAGELFF. The CDR3 region has the DNA TGTGCTGCGGCAGGGGTGGCCGGGGAGCTGTTTTTT.

CDR3 protein: CSVLTGLNTEAFF. The CDR3 nucleotides read TGCAGCGTTCTAACTGGATTGAACACTGAAGCTTTCTTT. The rearrangement joins TRBV29-1 to TRBJ1-1; D is undetermined. V lost 5 bases and J lost 0, with 10 bases in between. The CDR3 has 13 amino acids. Germline V lookup: CDR1 SQVTM, CDR2 ANQGSEA.

This clonotype was observed at least ten times. The CDR3 protein is CASSYLGQGAELYEQYF. CDR3 nucleotides: TGTGCCAGCAGTTACTTGGGACAGGGCGCAGAGCTTTACGAGCAGTACTTC. The rearrangement links TRBV6-2 or TRBV6-3 to TRBJ2-7, with 9 bases fitting TRBD1. This CDR3 has 17 residues. The germline V gene encodes CDR1 MNHEY and CDR2 SVGEGT. V shed 1 base and J 4 bases; nucleotides not matched to a gene: 11.

This clonotype was recorded many times. This sequence joins TRBV20-1 and TRBJ1-1, with 7 positions matching TRBD1. The ends lost 6 bases at V and 4 bases at J; junction bases unmatched: 8. The CDR3 contains 13 residues. The germline CDR1 and CDR2 sequences are DFQATT and SNEGSKA (reference sequence). CDR3 residues: CSAERQGGTEAFF. In DNA, the CDR3 is TGCAGTGCAGAACGACAGGGCGGCACTGAAGCTTTCTTT.

This clonotype was seen at least ten times. The chain has TRBV11-2 and TRBJ2-2, with unresolved D. V lost 0 bases, J lost 2 bases, and 4 bases lay in between. CDR1 is SGHAT, CDR2 FQNNGV, per germline. This CDR3 is built from 14 residues. The CDR3 DNA sequence: TGTGCCAGCAGCTTAGACCTCAACACCGGGGAGCTGTTTTTT. Amino acids: CASSLDLNTGELFF.

In its sample, this clonotype was seen a few times. The chain joins TRBV29-1 to TRBJ2-5, with 9 positions matching TRBD1. Unmatched junction bases numbered 5, after V lost 7 bases and J lost 5 bases. Germline-derived CDR1 and CDR2 are SQVTM and ANQGSEA. The CDR3 totals 12 residues. The CDR3 loop is CSADRGRETQYF. In nucleotides, the CDR3 is TGCAGCGCGGACAGGGGTCGGGAGACCCAGTACTTC.

This clonotype has a handful of counts. The V gene is TRBV10-3, the J gene TRBJ2-7, with D tentatively TRBD2 (7 bases). This CDR3 comprises 13 residues. Trimming took off 4 bases at V and 6 bases at J, with 13 bases between the two ends. Germline assignment: CDR1 ENHRY and CDR2 SYGVKD. The CDR3 nucleotides read TGTGCCATCAGTGTTGGGGGGGCGCGCGAGCAGTACTTC. Amino acids: CAISVGGAREQYF.

This clonotype has a count of ten or more. The gene calls are TRBV28 and TRBJ2-5; 9 positions agree with TRBD2. The CDR3 extends over 15 amino acids. Per germline, CDR1 MDHEN and CDR2 SYDVKM. The V segment lost 3 bases and the J segment 5 bases; nucleotides outside the gene matches: 7. DNA of the CDR3: TGTGCCAGCAGTTTTATGTGGGCGGGAGGGGAGACCCAGTACTTC. It codes for CASSFMWAGGETQYF. Full variable domain (missing parts from reference TRBV28 and TRBJ2-5): DVKVTQSSRYLVKRTGEKVFLECVQDMDHENMFWYRQDPGLGLRLIYFSYDVKMKEKGDIPEGYSVSREKKERFSLILESASTNQTSMYLCASSFMWAGGETQYFGPGTRLLVL.

This clonotype came up many times. The V call is TRBV7-9, the J call TRBJ2-5, with D maybe TRBD2 (5 bases). V was clipped by 3 bases and J by 1 base, with 12 bases between them. This CDR3 spans 15 amino acids. Germline lookup yields CDR1 SEHNR and CDR2 FQNEAQ (reference sequence). For the CDR3, the DNA is TGTGCCAGCAGCTTTTGGACTGGAAGCCAAGAGACCCAGTACTTC. Amino acids: CASSFWTGSQETQYF.

This clonotype was seen many times. The V gene is TRBV28, the J gene TRBJ2-5, with D perhaps matching TRBD2 (6 bases). CDR1 is MDHEN and CDR2 is SYDVKM in the germline V gene. The CDR3 loop spans 14 amino acids. V was trimmed by 2 bases and J by 1 base, leaving 8 bases between them. In DNA, the CDR3 is TGTGCCAGCAGTTTAGTAGCGGCCCAAGAGACCCAGTACTTC. Translating it yields CASSLVAAQETQYF.

In its sample, this clonotype was seen a few times. V is TRBV2 and J is TRBJ2-7, with 9 bases lining up with TRBD2. Germline CDR1 is SNHLY and CDR2 is FYNNEI. V was pared by 6 bases and J by 0 bases, with 6 bases of the junction left unmatched. This CDR3 contains 15 residues. The CDR3 sequence: CASRRLADSSYEQYF. The CDR3 region has the DNA TGTGCCAGCAGACGACTAGCGGACAGCTCCTACGAGCAGTACTTC.

The J gene is TRBJ2-5, the V gene TRBV5-1; D is uncertain. CDR3 size: 14 residues. The germline V gene encodes CDR1 SGHRS and CDR2 YFSETQ. Trimming left V 1 base short and J 1 base short, with 8 bases between. The DNA of the CDR3 is TGCGCCAGCAGCTTGACCTACCTCCAAGAGACCCAGTACTTC. Translation gives CASSLTYLQETQYF.

This clonotype was detected ten times or more. This rearrangement joins TRBV2 to TRBJ1-3; D is uncertain. The germline V and J ends were trimmed by 8 bases and 2 bases, with 7 bases remaining between them. Germline lookup yields CDR1 SNHLY and CDR2 FYNNEI. This CDR3 spans 12 amino acids. This CDR3 reads CASLRPGNTIYF. CDR3 DNA: TGTGCCAGCCTACGACCTGGAAACACCATATATTTT. Variable domain in full (rest from reference TRBV2 and TRBJ1-3): EPEVTQTPSHQVTQMGQEVILRCVPISNHLYFYWYRQILGQKVEFLVSFYNNEISEKSEIFDDQFSVERPDGSNFTLKIRSTKLEDSAMYFCASLRPGNTIYFGEGSWLTVV.

This clonotype was detected only a few times. V gene TRBV5-1 combines with J gene TRBJ2-7; tentative D call: TRBD1 (6 bases). The length of the CDR3 is 14 residues. Germline loops: CDR1 SGHRS, CDR2 YFSETQ. Between the trimmed V and J ends, which lost 0 bases and 2 bases, there was a span of 9 bases. CDR3 DNA sequence: TGCGCCAGCAGCTTGGATCCAGGGGCCTACGAGCAGTACTTC. Amino acid sequence: CASSLDPGAYEQYF.

V gene TRBV28 combines with J gene TRBJ1-5; 8 bases are shared with TRBD1. Germline V gene data show CDR1 as MDHEN and CDR2 as SYDVKM. The V and J ends lost 6 bases and 4 bases, in that order; junction bases with no gene match: 8. The CDR3 consists of 15 residues. CDR3 coding DNA: TGTGCCAGCAGCCAGACAGGGGTTCAAAATCAGCCCCAGCATTTT. This sequence encodes CASSQTGVQNQPQHF.

This clonotype appeared many times. The gene calls are TRBV10-3 and TRBJ1-6, with 8 bases matching TRBD1. Germline V lookup: CDR1 ENHRY, CDR2 SYGVKD. V lost 3 bases and J lost 5; bases outside the gene matches: 3. The CDR3 loop spans 15 amino acids. The CDR3 nucleotides are TGTGCCATCAGTGACCGCAGGGGGCATAATTCACCCCTCCACTTT. It is translated as CAISDRRGHNSPLHF.

This clonotype was counted ten times or more. The chain carries TRBV2 and TRBJ1-1, with 9 nucleotides matching TRBD1. Germline CDR1 and CDR2: SNHLY and FYNNEI. This CDR3 comprises 13 residues. The V segment lost 8 bases and the J segment 3 bases; nucleotides outside the gene matches: 4. DNA of the CDR3: TGTGCCAGCGTCAGACAGGGGGACACTGAAGCTTTCTTT. This gives the protein CASVRQGDTEAFF.

This clonotype was counted only a few times. The CDR3 protein is CASSFTRAQYF. The CDR3 DNA follows: TGTGCCAGCAGTTTTACACGAGCGCAGTATTTT. The V and J genes are TRBV12-3 or TRBV12-4 and TRBJ2-3, with D unclear. The length of the CDR3 is 11 residues. V was shortened by 3 bases and J by 10 bases, with 8 bases between the two germline ends.

The sample holds many counts of this clonotype. The chain joins TRBV28 to TRBJ2-7; D gene uncertain. Germline V gene sequence: CDR1 MDHEN, CDR2 SYDVKM. This CDR3 spans 10 amino acids. V gave up 8 bases and J gave up 4 bases, with 6 bases separating them. CDR3 loop: CASARYEQYF. CDR3 DNA: TGTGCCAGCGCCCGGTACGAGCAGTACTTC.